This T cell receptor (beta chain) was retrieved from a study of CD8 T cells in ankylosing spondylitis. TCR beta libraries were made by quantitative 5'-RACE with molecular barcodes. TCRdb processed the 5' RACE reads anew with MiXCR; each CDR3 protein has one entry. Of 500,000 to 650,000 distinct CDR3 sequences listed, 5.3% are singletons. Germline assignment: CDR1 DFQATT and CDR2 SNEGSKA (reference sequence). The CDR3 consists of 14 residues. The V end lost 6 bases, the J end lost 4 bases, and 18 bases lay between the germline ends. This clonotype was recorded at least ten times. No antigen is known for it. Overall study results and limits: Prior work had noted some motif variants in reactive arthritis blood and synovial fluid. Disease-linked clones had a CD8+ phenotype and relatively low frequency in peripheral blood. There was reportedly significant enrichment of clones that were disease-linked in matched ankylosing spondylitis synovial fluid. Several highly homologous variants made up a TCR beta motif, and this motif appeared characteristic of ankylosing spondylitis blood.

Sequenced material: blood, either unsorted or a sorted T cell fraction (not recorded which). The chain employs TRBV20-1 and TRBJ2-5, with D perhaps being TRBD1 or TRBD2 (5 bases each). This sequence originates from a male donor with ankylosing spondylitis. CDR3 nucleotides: TGCAGTGCGACGGGACGAAATAGAGGAGAGACCCAGTACTTC. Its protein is CSATGRNRGETQYF.